These T cell receptor beta chains were read from a single sample in a study of T cell changes during pregnancy in multiple sclerosis. The method was immunoSEQ multiplex PCR; TCRdb's version includes in-frame clones alone and lacks a portion of them. The sample consists of under 110,000 clones, 85% to 95% of them appearing once. This specimen was peripheral blood, taken after pregnancy. These receptors all come from a female donor with multiple sclerosis, enrolled in a pregnancy study. The CDR3 runs from the conserved cysteine through the conserved F or W. A D gene is named only where the DNA matches it firmly. Clone size is not always given. Where it is, it says once, few, many or a class for expanded clones.

clone_size: once
v_call: TRBV19
j_call: TRBJ2-2
d_call: TRBD2
cdr3_aa: CASRKPPGLAGGRTGELFF
cdr3_nt: TGTGCCAGTAGAAAGCCACCGGGACTAGCGGGAGGGCGTACCGGGGAGCTGTTTTTT

clone_size: -
v_call: TRBV7-6
j_call: TRBJ1-6
d_call: TRBD1
cdr3_aa: CASSLGRRQGPYNSPLHF
cdr3_nt: TGTGCCAGCAGCTTAGGCCGCCGACAGGGACCCTATAATTCACCCCTCCACTTT

clone_size: -
v_call: TRBV9
j_call: TRBJ2-7
d_call: -
cdr3_aa: CASSVRWETNEQYF
cdr3_nt: TGTGCCAGCAGCGTAAGATGGGAGACAAACGAGCAGTACTTC

clone_size: -
v_call: TRBV7-7
j_call: TRBJ2-3
d_call: TRBD1
cdr3_aa: CASSPRTGPGDTQYF
cdr3_nt: TGTGCCAGCAGCCCGCGGACAGGCCCTGGGGATACGCAGTATTTT

clone_size: -
v_call: TRBV5-1
j_call: TRBJ2-7
d_call: TRBD2
cdr3_aa: CASSEALAGSHPLEQYF
cdr3_nt: TGCGCCAGCAGCGAGGCTCTAGCGGGGTCCCATCCTCTCGAGCAGTACTTC

clone_size: -
v_call: TRBV2
j_call: TRBJ2-6
d_call: TRBD1
cdr3_aa: CASSPGTGRSGANVLTF
cdr3_nt: TGTGCCAGCAGTCCTGGGACAGGGCGCTCTGGGGCCAACGTCCTGACTTTC

clone_size: -
v_call: TRBV5-1
j_call: TRBJ2-3
d_call: TRBD2
cdr3_aa: CASRELAGGPDTQYF
cdr3_nt: TGCGCCAGCAGGGAACTAGCGGGAGGGCCAGATACGCAGTATTTT

clone_size: -
v_call: TRBV27
j_call: TRBJ2-5
d_call: TRBD1
cdr3_aa: CASRSPSQGLEETQYF
cdr3_nt: TGTGCCAGCAGGTCTCCCTCACAGGGGCTCGAGGAGACCCAGTACTTC

clone_size: -
v_call: TRBV10-3
j_call: TRBJ2-1
d_call: -
cdr3_aa: CAISDSISGKAVNEQFF
cdr3_nt: TGTGCCATCAGTGACTCTATTTCGGGGAAGGCCGTTAATGAGCAGTTCTTC

clone_size: -
v_call: TRBV5-4
j_call: TRBJ2-7
d_call: TRBD1
cdr3_aa: CASSLFRDRTYEQYF
cdr3_nt: TGTGCCAGCAGCTTGTTCAGGGACAGAACCTACGAGCAGTACTTC

clone_size: -
v_call: TRBV5-4
j_call: TRBJ2-7
d_call: -
cdr3_aa: CASSLVSLTGSYEQYF
cdr3_nt: TGTGCCAGCAGCTTGGTATCCCTAACAGGGTCCTACGAGCAGTACTTC

clone_size: -
v_call: TRBV28
j_call: TRBJ1-1
d_call: TRBD1
cdr3_aa: CASSLQGAKTEAFF
cdr3_nt: TGTGCCAGCAGTTTACAGGGGGCAAAGACTGAAGCTTTCTTT

clone_size: -
v_call: TRBV10-3
j_call: TRBJ1-2
d_call: TRBD1
cdr3_aa: CAISESRSQGEGYTF
cdr3_nt: TGTGCCATCAGTGAGTCGCGATCCCAGGGGGAAGGCTACACCTTC

clone_size: -
v_call: TRBV30
j_call: TRBJ1-1
d_call: -
cdr3_aa: CAARGGNGNTEAFF
cdr3_nt: TGTGCGGCCCGTGGGGGGAATGGGAACACTGAAGCTTTCTTT

clone_size: -
v_call: TRBV5-1
j_call: TRBJ2-1
d_call: TRBD2
cdr3_aa: CASSPGTIQHNEQFF
cdr3_nt: TGCGCCAGCAGCCCCGGGACTATCCAACACAATGAGCAGTTCTTC

clone_size: once
v_call: TRBV7-9
j_call: TRBJ2-1
d_call: TRBD1
cdr3_aa: CASSSPGKGAYNEQFF
cdr3_nt: TGTGCCAGCAGCTCTCCCGGGAAGGGGGCTTACAATGAGCAGTTCTTC

clone_size: -
v_call: TRBV19
j_call: TRBJ1-3
d_call: -
cdr3_aa: CASSILADSGNTIYF
cdr3_nt: TGTGCCAGTAGTATCCTCGCGGACTCTGGAAACACCATATATTTT

clone_size: -
v_call: TRBV7-3
j_call: TRBJ2-7
d_call: -
cdr3_aa: CASSLKGPGEGYEQYF
cdr3_nt: TGTGCCAGCAGCTTAAAGGGGCCAGGGGAAGGCTACGAGCAGTACTTC

clone_size: -
v_call: TRBV4-2
j_call: TRBJ2-1
d_call: -
cdr3_aa: CASSQALGSPSRTPYNEQFF
cdr3_nt: TGTGCCAGCAGCCAGGCTCTGGGGTCCCCAAGTAGGACTCCCTACAATGAGCAGTTCTTC

clone_size: -
v_call: TRBV15
j_call: TRBJ2-3
d_call: TRBD1
cdr3_aa: CATSRGTGSTDTQYF
cdr3_nt: TGTGCCACCAGCAGGGGGACAGGGAGCACAGATACGCAGTATTTT

clone_size: -
v_call: TRBV10-3
j_call: TRBJ2-1
d_call: TRBD2
cdr3_aa: CAISGTQTSDEQFF
cdr3_nt: TGTGCCATCAGTGGCACTCAGACTAGCGATGAGCAGTTCTTC

clone_size: -
v_call: TRBV28
j_call: TRBJ1-3
d_call: TRBD1
cdr3_aa: CASSPRGLLRNTIYF
cdr3_nt: TGTGCCAGCAGTCCCAGGGGGCTTCTACGAAACACCATATATTTT

clone_size: -
v_call: TRBV2
j_call: TRBJ1-3
d_call: -
cdr3_aa: CASSVAGSGNTIYF
cdr3_nt: TGTGCCAGCAGTGTTGCGGGTAGTGGAAACACCATATATTTT

clone_size: -
v_call: TRBV6-5
j_call: TRBJ2-4
d_call: -
cdr3_aa: CASSARLAKNIQYF
cdr3_nt: TGTGCCAGCAGTGCCAGACTAGCCAAAAACATTCAGTACTTC

clone_size: few
v_call: TRBV27
j_call: TRBJ1-5
d_call: -
cdr3_aa: CASSSGGRGNQPQHF
cdr3_nt: TGTGCCAGCAGCTCCGGGGGACGTGGCAATCAGCCCCAGCATTTT

clone_size: -
v_call: TRBV27
j_call: TRBJ1-1
d_call: -
cdr3_aa: CASSPNLRTGGTEAFF
cdr3_nt: TGTGCCAGCAGTCCAAACCTTCGGACTGGCGGCACTGAAGCTTTCTTT

clone_size: once
v_call: TRBV7-2
j_call: TRBJ2-7
d_call: -
cdr3_aa: CASSWGEGGNYEQYF
cdr3_nt: TGTGCCAGCAGCTGGGGAGAGGGGGGGAACTACGAGCAGTACTTC

clone_size: -
v_call: TRBV6-1
j_call: TRBJ1-5
d_call: TRBD1
cdr3_aa: CASGAQGAGQPQHF
cdr3_nt: TGTGCCAGCGGAGCCCAGGGGGCAGGGCAGCCCCAGCATTTT

clone_size: -
v_call: TRBV28
j_call: TRBJ2-5
d_call: TRBD2
cdr3_aa: CASILAGEETQYF
cdr3_nt: TGTGCCAGCATTCTAGCGGGAGAAGAGACCCAGTACTTC

clone_size: -
v_call: TRBV5-4
j_call: TRBJ1-3
d_call: TRBD1
cdr3_aa: CASSFGTGVNTIYF
cdr3_nt: TGTGCCAGCAGCTTCGGGACAGGGGTAAACACCATATATTTT

clone_size: -
v_call: TRBV5-6
j_call: TRBJ2-7
d_call: -
cdr3_aa: CASSLADSSYEQYF
cdr3_nt: TGTGCCAGCAGCTTAGCCGACAGTTCCTACGAGCAGTACTTC